What follows is one T cell receptor (beta chain) and its context. The data originate from a study of blood T cell repertoires in COVID-19. The overall study: Spain, Italy and the United States supplied samples that represented acute and convalescent COVID-19.

Recruitment covered roughly 22 US areas and drew participants whose ages spanned about 18 to 90 years. Participant-reported clinical history was the basis for cohort assignment. Repertoires were generated with immunoSEQ multiplex PCR, while TCRdb's copy carries only in-frame clones and drops some. The sample consists of 200,000 to 250,000 clones, 80% to 90% of them appearing once. CDR1 and CDR2 (germline): SGHNT, YYREEE (reference sequence). With 6 bases clipped from V and 6 bases from J, the junction kept 4 bases outside the gene matches. The CDR3 loop spans 13 amino acids. This sequence originates from a woman in her 40s with acute COVID-19. The chain joins TRBV5-4 to TRBJ2-1; 9 bases line up with TRBD2. Input material: PBMCs or T cells enriched from blood (not recorded which). CDR3 amino acids: CASKREALNEQFF. CDR3 coding DNA: TGTGCCAGCAAGCGGGAGGCCCTCAATGAGCAGTTCTTC.